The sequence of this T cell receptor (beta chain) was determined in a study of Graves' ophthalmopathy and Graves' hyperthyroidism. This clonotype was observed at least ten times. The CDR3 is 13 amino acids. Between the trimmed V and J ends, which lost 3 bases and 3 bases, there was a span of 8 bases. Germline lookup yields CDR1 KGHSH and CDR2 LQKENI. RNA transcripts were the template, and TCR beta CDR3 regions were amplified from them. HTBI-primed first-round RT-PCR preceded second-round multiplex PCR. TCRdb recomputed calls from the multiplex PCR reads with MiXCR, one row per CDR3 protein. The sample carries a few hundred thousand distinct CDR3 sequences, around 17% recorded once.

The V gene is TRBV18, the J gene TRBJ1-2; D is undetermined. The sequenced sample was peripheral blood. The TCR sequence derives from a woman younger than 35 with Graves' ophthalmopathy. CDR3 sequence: CASSPRPDYGYTF. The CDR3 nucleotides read TGTGCCAGCTCACCTAGACCTGACTATGGCTACACCTTC.